Following are 25 T cell receptor beta chains from one sample sequenced in a study of T cell changes during pregnancy in multiple sclerosis. Here immunoSEQ multiplex PCR was the method, and the copy in TCRdb shows in-frame clones only, minus some. This sample has about 79,000 clones, with 75% to 95% found just once. The sample here was CD4+ T cells from peripheral blood mononuclear cells, taken in the second trimester of pregnancy. These receptors originate from a female donor with multiple sclerosis, enrolled in a pregnancy study.

This clone was counted a few times. This chain joins TRBV28 and TRBJ1-2, with D unclear. The CDR3 runs to 11 residues. CDR1 is MDHEN and CDR2 is SYDVKM in the germline V gene. Trimming left V 5 bases short and J 8 bases short, with 9 bases between. CDR3 sequence (DNA): TGTGCCAGCAGTCCTAAGAGGGGCTACACCTTC. It translates to CASSPKRGYTF.

The J gene is TRBJ2-7, the V gene TRBV21-1; the DNA was not used to check the table's D call, TRBD2. TRBV21-1 is an annotated pseudogene. The CDR3 runs 19 residues. The CDR3 region has the DNA TGTGCCAGCAGCAAAAGAGGAGGACGGACTTCGAGAGTTTCCTACGAGCAGTACTTC. It codes for CASSKRGGRTSRVSYEQYF.

This chain joins TRBV18 and TRBJ2-7, with TRBD2 matching 8 bases. The CDR3 is made up of 15 amino acids. V shed 6 bases, J shed 2 bases, and the junction held 9 bases outside the gene matches. Germline V gives CDR1 KGHSH, CDR2 LQKENI. The CDR3 sequence is CASSPRGGAAYEQYF. Here the CDR3 DNA reads TGTGCCAGCTCCCCCCGGGGGGGCGCCGCCTACGAGCAGTACTTC.

The rearrangement uses TRBV15 and TRBJ2-1, with D possibly TRBD1 on 9 matching bases. The CDR3 sequence is 16 residues long. Between the trimmed V and J ends, which lost 5 bases and 8 bases, there was a span of 22 bases. Germline loops: CDR1 LNHNV, CDR2 YYDKDF (reference sequence). For the CDR3, the DNA is TGTGCCACCAGCCGGGGGGGGACAGGGACAGGGTATGAGCAGTTCTTC. It encodes CATSRGGTGTGYEQFF.

The chain's CDR3 is CAISEVGGSYEQYF. The CDR3 DNA follows: TGTGCCATCAGTGAGGTTGGCGGCTCCTACGAGCAGTACTTC. The chain employs TRBV10-3 and TRBJ2-7, with D unclear. V lost 2 bases and J lost 0, with 8 bases in between. This CDR3 has 14 amino acids. Germline V CDR1 and CDR2: ENHRY, SYGVKD.

This chain connects TRBV18 to TRBJ2-3; 7 bases fit TRBD1. V dropped 2 bases and J dropped 2; count of bases not matched to a gene: 10. CDR3 length equals 17 residues. Germline lookup yields CDR1 KGHSH and CDR2 LQKENI. The chain's CDR3 is CASSPNPRGKPTDTQYF. CDR3 bases: TGTGCCAGCTCACCAAACCCCAGGGGGAAGCCCACAGATACGCAGTATTTT.

The chain couples TRBV28 to TRBJ1-5; no reliable D call. This CDR3 is built from 14 residues. Germline V gene lookup returns CDR1 MDHEN and CDR2 SYDVKM. The ends were cut back, 1 base at V and 2 bases at J, with 6 bases in the middle. CDR3 sequence reads: CASSLSVGNQPQHF. Here the CDR3 DNA reads TGTGCCAGCAGTTTATCGGTCGGCAATCAGCCCCAGCATTTT. The variable domain in full, with the rest retrieved from reference TRBV28 and TRBJ1-5, is DVKVTQSSRYLVKRTGEKVFLECVQDMDHENMFWYRQDPGLGLRLIYFSYDVKMKEKGDIPEGYSVSREKKERFSLILESASTNQTSMYLCASSLSVGNQPQHFGDGTRLSIL.

The rearrangement uses TRBV11-2 and TRBJ1-1; D not certain. Germline values: CDR1 SGHAT, CDR2 FQNNGV. The germline V and J ends were trimmed by 3 bases and 3 bases, with 11 bases remaining between them. CDR3 length: 14 residues. DNA of the CDR3: TGTGCCAGCAGCTTCCCCCATCGGGACACTGAAGCTTTCTTT. It codes for CASSFPHRDTEAFF.

The V and J genes are TRBV7-9 and TRBJ1-1; perhaps TRBD1 as D (6 bases). The V and J ends lost 5 bases and 1 base respectively, with 8 bases between them. The CDR3 runs 13 residues. CDR1 SEHNR and CDR2 FQNEAQ come from the germline V gene (reference sequence). In DNA form, the CDR3 reads TGTGCCAGCAGCCCGACAGGGAACACTGAAGCTTTCTTT. Translation: CASSPTGNTEAFF.

The gene calls are TRBV4-1 and TRBJ2-5; D is undetermined. Germline assignment: CDR1 MGHRA and CDR2 YSYEKL. There are 15 residues in the CDR3. The ends were cut back, 0 bases at V and 1 base at J, with 9 bases in the middle. CDR3 bases: TGCGCCAGCAGCCAAGATCAACAACCCCAAGAGACCCAGTACTTC. This codes for CASSQDQQPQETQYF.

The V gene is TRBV5-8, the J gene TRBJ2-1; TRBD1 matches at 7 bases. The germline gives CDR1 SGHTS, CDR2 YDEGEE. The CDR3 sequence is 15 residues long. With 0 bases clipped from V and 2 bases from J, the junction kept 2 bases outside the gene matches. The CDR3 protein is CASSLGQGAYNEQFF. Written as DNA, the CDR3 is TGTGCCAGCAGCTTGGGGCAGGGGGCCTACAATGAGCAGTTCTTC.

The chain carries TRBV9 and TRBJ2-2, with 13 bases matching TRBD2. The germline V gene encodes CDR1 SGDLS and CDR2 YYNGEE. This CDR3 has 16 residues. V lost 3 bases and J lost 7; bases outside the gene matches: 6. The CDR3 spells CASSAGLAGVGGELFF. The CDR3 DNA reads TGTGCCAGCAGCGCCGGACTAGCGGGAGTGGGCGGGGAGCTGTTTTTT.

This clone was seen once. This rearrangement joins TRBV27 to TRBJ1-2; TRBD1 might be the D (6 bases). Per germline, CDR1 MNHEY and CDR2 SMNVEV (reference sequence). The CDR3 has 15 residues. V was clipped by 2 bases and J by 4 bases, with 14 bases between them. As DNA, the CDR3 is TGTGCCAGCAGTTTAGACAGGACGATACCCTATGGCTACACCTTC. Protein: CASSLDRTIPYGYTF.

The rearrangement links TRBV28 to TRBJ1-1; D gene uncertain. V gave up 5 bases and J gave up 6 bases, with 13 bases separating them. The germline V gene has CDR1 MDHEN and CDR2 SYDVKM. This CDR3 contains 13 residues. The CDR3 protein is CASSNYIGAEAFF. CDR3 DNA sequence: TGTGCCAGCAGTAACTATATCGGGGCTGAAGCTTTCTTT. Full variable domain (remainder filled in from reference TRBV28 and TRBJ1-1): DVKVTQSSRYLVKRTGEKVFLECVQDMDHENMFWYRQDPGLGLRLIYFSYDVKMKEKGDIPEGYSVSREKKERFSLILESASTNQTSMYLCASSNYIGAEAFFGQGTRLTVV.

The chain employs TRBV4-1 and TRBJ1-4; no clear D. CDR1 MGHRA and CDR2 YSYEKL come from the germline V gene. V was pared by 3 bases and J by 8 bases, with 16 bases between. This CDR3 spans 15 amino acids. CDR3 DNA sequence: TGCGCCAGCAGCCAGGGTACCGGAGTAGGCGAAAAACTGTTTTTT. Translated, it gives CASSQGTGVGEKLFF.

The V gene is TRBV28, the J gene TRBJ1-2; 7 bases fit TRBD1. The ends lost 6 bases at V and 4 bases at J; junction bases unmatched: 8. Per germline, CDR1 MDHEN and CDR2 SYDVKM. The CDR3 has 14 residues. The CDR3 region is CASREQGQSYGYTF. CDR3 nucleotides: TGTGCCAGCAGGGAACAGGGACAGAGCTATGGCTACACCTTC.

This clone was counted a few times. The same CDR3 also results from other DNA sequences found in this sample. This chain links TRBV6-5 with TRBJ1-2; a possible D gene is TRBD1 (5 bases). Germline values: CDR1 MNHEY, CDR2 SVGAGI. The CDR3 contains 13 residues. The V end lost 4 bases, the J end lost 1 base, and 7 bases lay between the germline ends. The CDR3 reads CASSLDSNYGYTF. CDR3 bases: TGTGCCAGCAGTTTAGACAGTAACTATGGCTACACCTTC.

The chain uses TRBV28 and TRBJ2-7; maybe TRBD2 (6 bases). The CDR3 extends over 13 amino acids. Germline assignment: CDR1 MDHEN and CDR2 SYDVKM. Trimming shortened V by 5 bases and J by 8 bases, and 16 bases separated the two germline ends. In DNA form, the CDR3 reads TGTGCCAGCAGTAGGAGGGATCTTGGTCAGCAGTACTTC. Its protein is CASSRRDLGQQYF. Using reference TRBV28 and TRBJ2-7 for the parts outside the CDR3, the full variable domain is DVKVTQSSRYLVKRTGEKVFLECVQDMDHENMFWYRQDPGLGLRLIYFSYDVKMKEKGDIPEGYSVSREKKERFSLILESASTNQTSMYLCASSRRDLGQQYFGPGTRLTVT.

The chain employs TRBV30 and TRBJ2-7; D remains ambiguous. This CDR3 spans 13 amino acids. V lost 3 bases, J lost 2 bases, and 11 bases lay in between. Germline values: CDR1 GTSNPN, CDR2 SVGIG (reference sequence). The CDR3 bases are TGTGCCTGGAGCAGGAATGACGCCTACGAGCAGTACTTC. This codes for CAWSRNDAYEQYF.

J is TRBJ2-7 and V is TRBV18; unclear D gene. The germline V gene has CDR1 KGHSH and CDR2 LQKENI. The CDR3 loop spans 15 amino acids. V gave up 3 bases and J gave up 0 bases, with 12 bases separating them. CDR3 in amino acids: CASSPWPRSSYEQYF. The DNA for the CDR3 is TGTGCCAGCTCACCCTGGCCGAGGAGCTCCTACGAGCAGTACTTC.

V usage is TRBV18 and J usage is TRBJ1-2; no definite D call. Trimming took off 3 bases at V and 4 bases at J, with 6 bases between the two ends. CDR1 and CDR2 from the germline V gene are KGHSH and LQKENI. The CDR3 length is 12 residues. CDR3 in DNA: TGTGCCAGCTCACCTTCGGTCTATGGCTACACCTTC. As protein: CASSPSVYGYTF.

The V gene is TRBV5-3, the J gene TRBJ2-7, with 8 bases lining up with TRBD2. TRBV5-3 is an open reading frame whose function is uncertain. The V and J ends lost 4 bases and 1 base, in that order; junction bases with no gene match: 7. There are 15 residues in the CDR3. DNA of the CDR3: TGTGCCAGAAGCCCGGCGCGGGAGGCTTCCTACGAGCAGTACTTC. It codes for CARSPAREASYEQYF.

The V gene is TRBV19, the J gene TRBJ1-3; D might be TRBD1 (6 bases). The CDR3 has 15 amino acids. Trimming took off 4 bases at V and 4 bases at J, with 14 bases between the two ends. Per the germline V gene, CDR1 is LNHDA and CDR2 is SQIVND (reference sequence). This CDR3 reads CASSSARGAGNTIYF. The DNA of the CDR3 is TGTGCCAGTAGTAGCGCCAGGGGCGCCGGAAACACCATATATTTT.

The rearrangement uses TRBV9 and TRBJ1-6; TRBD1 matches 7 bases. CDR3 size: 14 residues. The J segment lost 3 bases and the V segment lost 5 bases, leaving 2 bases of the junction unmatched. Germline V gene data show CDR1 as SGDLS and CDR2 as YYNGEE. This chain's CDR3 is CASSRQGYNSPLHF. For the CDR3, the DNA is TGTGCCAGCAGTCGACAGGGCTATAATTCACCCCTCCACTTT.

The V and J genes are TRBV27 and TRBJ2-7; perhaps TRBD2 as D (5 bases). Trimming took 3 bases from V and 2 from J, leaving 14 bases between them. Germline CDR1 and CDR2: MNHEY and SMNVEV (reference sequence). This CDR3 has 15 amino acids. CDR3 coding DNA: TGTGCCAGCAGTTTCCTCGGAATCGGGGCCTACGAGCAGTACTTC. Residues: CASSFLGIGAYEQYF.